Sequencing of this T cell receptor beta chain was carried out in a study of shared clonotypes between healthy human individuals. This clone was counted once. What it recognizes is unknown. Method: immunoSEQ multiplex PCR; TCRdb's copy keeps in-frame clones and lacks some. This table has some 2,500,000 clones, 80% to 95% appearing once. Germline V gene sequence: CDR1 SNHLY, CDR2 FYNNEI. The CDR3 covers 13 residues. The V gene end was trimmed by 8 bases and the J gene end by 4 bases; junction bases not matched to a gene: 8. The study's findings and limits: Memory subsets had estimated richness that was generally smaller than that of naive subsets. Few donors limited the genetic and exposure-history diversity represented.

The sample comprised naive CD4+ T cells from PBMCs. Sample subset: CD45RA+ positively selected. The rearrangement links TRBV2 to TRBJ2-7, with TRBD1 matching 7 bases. The clonotype was recovered from a man younger than 35 in good health. Some clones in this sample may be carry-over from other donors' samples. CDR3 in DNA: TGTGCCAGCGGAGGACAGGTCGGATACGAGCAGTACTTC. Translation gives CASGGQVGYEQYF.